This T cell receptor (beta chain) appears in the sequencing data of a study of CD8 T cells in Susac syndrome. The authors reverse transcribed roughly 0.5 to 1 ug RNA with random hexamers. From the immunoSEQ multiplex PCR reads, TCRdb called clonotypes with MiXCR, one entry per CDR3 protein. Of 150,000 to 200,000 distinct CDR3 sequences in the sample, roughly 95% are singletons; the top ten hold around 0.12%. J gave up 2 bases and V 4 bases, and 10 bases lay outside the gene matches. The length of the CDR3 is 16 residues. Sequencing was done on a sample of CD4+ T cells from PBMCs. J is TRBJ2-7 and V is TRBV12-3 or TRBV12-4; 8 nucleotides agree with TRBD2. This clonotype was sampled from a human donor with Susac syndrome. The chain's CDR3 is CASSSGGGAGPYEQYF. Here the CDR3 DNA reads TGTGCCAGCAGTTCCGGGGGGGGAGCTGGGCCCTACGAGCAGTACTTC.